These 4 T cell receptor beta chains were sequenced from one sample in a study of graft-versus-host responses after intestinal transplantation. Method: immunoSEQ multiplex PCR; TCRdb's copy keeps in-frame clones and lacks some. The data hold over 65,000 clones, with around 93% observed a single time. This material consisted of PBMCs, taken 98 days after intestinal transplantation. Receptor source: a human patient who received an intestinal transplant, so some T cells may come from the graft donor.

This clone appeared a single time. V usage is TRBV5-1 and J usage is TRBJ1-1, with 9 bases identical to TRBD1. The ends lost 0 bases at V and 5 bases at J; junction bases unmatched: 2. Looked up from germline, CDR1 is SGHRS and CDR2 is YFSETQ. The CDR3 totals 14 residues. Here the CDR3 reads CASSLGQGVTEAFF. As DNA, the CDR3 is TGCGCCAGCAGCTTGGGACAGGGGGTGACTGAAGCTTTCTTT.

The J gene is TRBJ2-1, the V gene TRBV6-5; maybe TRBD2 (5 bases). CDR3 length equals 15 residues. The germline gives CDR1 MNHEY, CDR2 SVGAGI. Trimming left V 6 bases short and J 5 bases short, with 17 bases between. CDR3 nucleotide sequence: TGTGCCAGCAGAGAGAGGGAATTCCTCGACAATGAGCAGTTCTTC. This sequence encodes CASREREFLDNEQFF.

V is TRBV6-1 and J is TRBJ2-1; TRBD2 matches at 10 bases. With 5 bases clipped from V and 8 bases from J, the junction kept 9 bases outside the gene matches. This CDR3 spans 15 amino acids. Looked up from germline, CDR1 is MNHNS and CDR2 is SASEGT. In DNA, the CDR3 is TGTGCCAGCAGTCCCACTAGCGGGGAGGTCGATGAGCAGTTCTTC. This translates into CASSPTSGEVDEQFF.

The chain couples TRBV4-1 to TRBJ1-2; TRBD1 matches at 9 bases. Germline V lookup: CDR1 MGHRA, CDR2 YSYEKL. This CDR3 comprises 15 residues. Trimming cost V 0 bases and J 6 bases; bases outside gene matches: 5. CDR3 coding DNA: TGCGCCAGCAGCCAAGATGGGACAGGGATGGATGGCTACACCTTC. Translated, it gives CASSQDGTGMDGYTF.